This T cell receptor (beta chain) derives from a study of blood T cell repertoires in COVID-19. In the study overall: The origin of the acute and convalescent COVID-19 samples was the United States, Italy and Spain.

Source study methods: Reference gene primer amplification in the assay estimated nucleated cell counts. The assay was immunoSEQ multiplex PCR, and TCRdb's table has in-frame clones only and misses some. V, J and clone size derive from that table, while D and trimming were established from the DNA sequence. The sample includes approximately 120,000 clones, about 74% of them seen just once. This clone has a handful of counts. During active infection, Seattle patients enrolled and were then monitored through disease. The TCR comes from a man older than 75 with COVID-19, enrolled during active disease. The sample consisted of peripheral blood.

CDR3 sequence: CASSPGTSGHTGELFF. The CDR3 region has the DNA TGCGCCAGCAGCCCGGGGACTAGCGGGCACACCGGGGAGCTGTTTTTT. The J gene is TRBJ2-2, the V gene TRBV5-1, with TRBD2 matching 12 bases. Germline CDR1 is SGHRS and CDR2 is YFSETQ. The CDR3 is 16 residues long. V shed 4 bases, J shed 3 bases, and the junction held 4 bases outside the gene matches.